The entry that follows covers one T cell receptor (beta chain) sequence. Antigen specificity is unknown. Looked up from germline, CDR1 is MNHEY and CDR2 is SVGAGI. This CDR3 is 16 amino acids long. The germline V and J ends were trimmed by 0 bases and 0 bases, with 9 bases remaining between them. The data were taken from a study of shared clonotypes between healthy human individuals. General study findings and limits: Of the naive CD4 clonotypes, about 5% were shared across a handful of donors.

The repertoire was sequenced with immunoSEQ multiplex PCR; TCRdb's copy has only in-frame clones and lacks some. The table records under 2,500,000 clones, approximately 96% of them present only once. The specimen was naive CD4+ T cells sorted from blood. Stated subset: CD45RA+ positively selected. The clonotype was recovered from a man aged 18 to 29 in good health. V and J are TRBV6-5 and TRBJ1-3; perhaps TRBD1 as D (5 bases). Here the CDR3 DNA reads TGTGCCAGCAGTTACTCTCAGGGAACCTCTGGAAACACCATATATTTT. Amino acid sequence: CASSYSQGTSGNTIYF.